Sequencing of this TCR beta chain was carried out in a study of blood T cell repertoires in COVID-19. TCRdb's copy holds only in-frame clones and misses some; the assay was immunoSEQ multiplex PCR. The sample shows 200,000 to 250,000 clones, roughly 88% of them seen only once. The receptor comes from an elderly woman with COVID-19, enrolled during active disease. The sequencing input was peripheral blood.

CDR3 sequence reads: CASSPSSSGGPLGQENIQYF. CDR3 DNA: TGTGCCAGCAGCCCCTCCTCGAGCGGGGGGCCCTTGGGCCAGGAAAACATTCAGTACTTC. This chain joins TRBV6-2 or TRBV6-3 and TRBJ2-4, with TRBD2 identical over 9 bases. Germline V gene sequence: CDR1 MNHEY, CDR2 SVGEGT. CDR3 size: 20 residues. J lost 5 bases, V lost 6 bases, and 23 bases had no gene match.